Listed below are T cell receptor beta chains from one sample, sequenced in a study of prognosis after radiotherapy for stage I lung cancer. In TCRdb, the multiplex PCR reads were re-called with MiXCR into one record per CDR3 protein. Altogether roughly 26,000 distinct CDR3 sequences are present, 30% being singletons, with the ten largest covering about 33%. Material: PBMCs, obtained before or after stereotactic body radiation therapy (not recorded which). These TCRs come from a donor over 45 with non-small cell lung cancer. CDR3s include the opening cysteine and the closing phenylalanine or tryptophan. The D gene is left open where the match is weak. The size field is filled for only some rows; it gives once, few, many or a size class.

v_gene	d_gene	j_gene	abundance	CDR3nt	CDR3aa
TRBV9	TRBD1	TRBJ1-1	many	TGTGCCAGCAGCGTAGGAGGGACAGTCAACACTGAAGCTTTCTTT	CASSVGGTVNTEAFF
TRBV6-9	TRBD1	TRBJ2-7	NA	TGTGCCAGCAGTTACTCAGGGACAGGCGAGCAGTACTTC	CASSYSGTGEQYF
TRBV19	TRBD1	TRBJ1-1	NA	TGTGCCAGTAGTATGGACAGGGGGCCCACTGAAGCTTTCTTT	CASSMDRGPTEAFF
TRBV5-1	TRBD2	TRBJ2-1	NA	TGCGCCAGCAGCTCGCCTGGTGGCGGGAGGATAGATGAGCAGTTCTTC	CASSSPGGGRIDEQFF
TRBV12-3/TRBV12-4	NA	TRBJ1-6	NA	TGTGCCAGCAGCCCAGCGGGAATTGCAGATTCACCCCTCCACTTT	CASSPAGIADSPLHF
TRBV11-3	NA	TRBJ2-1	NA	TGTGCCAGCAGCTCCCGTGACACCAACGTCAATGAGCAGTTCTTC	CASSSRDTNVNEQFF
TRBV11-3	NA	TRBJ2-1	many	TGTGCCAGCAGCCTGCCATGGGGGGACTCCCCCTACAATGAGCAGTTCTTC	CASSLPWGDSPYNEQFF
TRBV6-2/TRBV6-3	NA	TRBJ1-2	NA	TGTGCCAGCAGTGAACGGGACCGCCTGAGGGACTATGGCTACACCTTC	CASSERDRLRDYGYTF
TRBV10-2	TRBD1	TRBJ2-7	many	TGCGCCAGCAGTCCACGGGACAGGAGCTCCTACGAGCAGTACTTC	CASSPRDRSSYEQYF
TRBV11-2	TRBD1	TRBJ2-1	NA	TGTGCCAGCAGCTTAGACCAAACAGGGGGCAATGAGCAGTTCTTC	CASSLDQTGGNEQFF
TRBV3-1	NA	TRBJ2-3	many	TGTGCCAGCAGCCAGCCGGGTTATACGCAGTATTTT	CASSQPGYTQYF
TRBV5-1	NA	TRBJ1-1	once	TGCGCCAGCAGCTTGGGACATTGTTACACTGAAGCTTTCTTT	CASSLGHCYTEAFF
TRBV27	TRBD1	TRBJ2-4	many	TGTGCCAGCAGGAGGACAGGGGAAAACATTCAGTACTTC	CASRRTGENIQYF
TRBV7-2	NA	TRBJ2-1	NA	TGTGCCAGCACCTCGGTGGGTGACAATGAGCAGTTCTTC	CASTSVGDNEQFF
TRBV28	TRBD2	TRBJ2-2	many	TGTGCCAGCGGTACTAGCGGGAGGTTGAAAGGGGAGCTGTTTTTT	CASGTSGRLKGELFF
TRBV18	NA	TRBJ2-5	many	TGTGCCAGCTCACCGATTAACAGCAACCAAGAGACCCAGTACTTC	CASSPINSNQETQYF
TRBV12-3/TRBV12-4	NA	TRBJ1-5	many	TGTGCCAGCAGTTTAGGGGGGGGGGTTAGCAATCAGCCCCAGCATTTT	CASSLGGGVSNQPQHF
TRBV11-2	NA	TRBJ1-3	many	TGTGCCAGCAGCTTAGGGGTCAGGGAGTTCGGAAACACCATATATTTT	CASSLGVREFGNTIYF
TRBV7-2	NA	TRBJ2-2	many	TGTGCCAGCAGCTGGGACAATCTTAACACCGGGGAGCTGTTTTTT	CASSWDNLNTGELFF
TRBV2	NA	TRBJ2-3	many	TGTGCCAGCGGAACGGACAGAGGACTAGGCGAGGATACGCAGTATTTT	CASGTDRGLGEDTQYF
TRBV16	NA	TRBJ1-2	many	TGTGCCAGCAGCCCCCAGGGTAACTATGGCTACACCTTC	CASSPQGNYGYTF
TRBV6-4	TRBD1	TRBJ1-2	many	TGTGCCAGCGCCCCGGGGGACAGGGGGCTCGGCTACACCTTC	CASAPGDRGLGYTF
TRBV20-1	NA	TRBJ1-1	many	TGCAGTGCTAGAGATGGTACTCGAGGTGAAGCTTTCTTT	CSARDGTRGEAFF
TRBV12-3/TRBV12-4	TRBD1	TRBJ1-1	many	TGTGCCAGCAGTCCGCGGACAGGACTTCTGAACACTGAAGCTTTCTTT	CASSPRTGLLNTEAFF
TRBV6-1	NA	TRBJ1-5	NA	TGTGCCAGCAGTGCAGGGGCGTCCAATCAGCCCCAGCATTTT	CASSAGASNQPQHF
TRBV4-1	TRBD1	TRBJ1-5	many	TGCGCCAGCAGCCTCTACAGGGGGGTTAATCAGCCCCAGCATTTT	CASSLYRGVNQPQHF
TRBV2	NA	TRBJ1-2	many	TGTGCCAGCAGTGTCCTTGGAAGCGGCTACACCTTC	CASSVLGSGYTF
TRBV7-8	NA	TRBJ1-1	many	TGTGCCAGCAGCTTAGGTCCAGGGAACACTGAAGCTTTCTTT	CASSLGPGNTEAFF
TRBV6-9	TRBD2	TRBJ2-7	many	TGTGCCAGCAGTTACTCTGGGGGGGGGTCCCTCTACGAGCAGTACTTC	CASSYSGGGSLYEQYF
TRBV4-1	NA	TRBJ2-7	many	TGCGCCAGCAGCCAAGTCGGTGAGGGTCTCTACGAGCAGTACTTC	CASSQVGEGLYEQYF
TRBV19	NA	TRBJ1-1	many	TGTGCCAGTAGCCTTAGGAGGGGTGGAGGGAACACTGAAGCTTTCTTT	CASSLRRGGGNTEAFF
TRBV7-9	NA	TRBJ2-5	once	TGTGCCAGCAGATTAACCCTGGGGCAGGGGGGGACCCAGTACTTC	CASRLTLGQGGTQYF
TRBV6-4	TRBD2	TRBJ2-3	many	TGTGCCAGCAGTGAGTCTAGCGGGGGGGCAGATACGCAGTATTTT	CASSESSGGADTQYF
TRBV11-3	NA	TRBJ2-7	many	TGTGCCAGCAGCTTCACCGGGACGAAGCAGTACTTC	CASSFTGTKQYF
TRBV24-1	NA	TRBJ1-5	NA	TGTGCCACCAGTGATGGGTCGGTCCCGCCCCAGCATTTT	CATSDGSVPPQHF
TRBV9	NA	TRBJ1-3	many	TGTGCCAGCAGTGAAATAGCCCGGGGAAACACCATATATTTT	CASSEIARGNTIYF
TRBV5-1	NA	TRBJ2-7	NA	TGCGCCAGCAGCTTGGGCCCTGGGGACGGAGAATACGAGCAGTACTTC	CASSLGPGDGEYEQYF
TRBV6-2/TRBV6-3	TRBD2	TRBJ2-1	many	TGTGCCAGCAGTACCGCGGGGGGCCGCAGCAATGAGCAGTTCTTC	CASSTAGGRSNEQFF
TRBV3-1	NA	TRBJ2-1	many	TGTGCCAGCAGCAGACTAGGGGGTCGCTCCTACAATGAGCAGTTCTTC	CASSRLGGRSYNEQFF
TRBV2	TRBD2	TRBJ2-1	NA	TGTGCCAGCAGTCTCCTAGCGGGAGCGTACAATGAGCAGTTCTTC	CASSLLAGAYNEQFF
TRBV20-1	NA	TRBJ1-5	many	TGCAGTGCTAGAGCAGGCGGTCAGCCCCAGCATTTT	CSARAGGQPQHF
TRBV19	NA	TRBJ2-2	once	TGTGCCAGTGGACGGACCCTCCTAGCAAACACCGGGGAGCTGTTTTTT	CASGRTLLANTGELFF
TRBV2	NA	TRBJ1-1	many	TGTGCCAGCAGTTATACAGAGGCTGAAGCTTTCTTT	CASSYTEAEAFF
TRBV11-2	TRBD2	TRBJ2-5	NA	TGTGCCAGCAGCTTATTGACTAGCGGGGGGTCCCGAGAGACCCAGTACTTC	CASSLLTSGGSRETQYF
TRBV12-3/TRBV12-4	NA	TRBJ2-1	many	TGTGCCAGCAGTTTGTGGGAAAATGAGCAGTTCTTC	CASSLWENEQFF
TRBV11-3	NA	TRBJ2-7	many	TGTGCCAGCAGCCCTTCCGGACTTTCCTACGAGCAGTACTTC	CASSPSGLSYEQYF